The 25 T cell receptor beta chains below all came from one sample that was sequenced in a study of human T cells and chemical hapten exposure. TCRdb itself ran the RACE reads through MiXCR, one entry per CDR3 protein. Among more than 250,000 distinct CDR3 sequences, roughly 8.9% were seen once, and the ten largest hold roughly 2.5%. Time point reported: pre-sensitization, week 0. Treatment given: therapeutic diphenylcyclopropenone sensitization with weekly scalp DPC. Sequencing was performed on whole blood, taken in connection with sensitization to the hapten diphenylcyclopropenone (DPC). The receptors originated from a woman in her thirties or forties with alopecia areata. Some clones in this sample may be carry-over from other donors' samples.

The rearrangement uses TRBV4-3 and TRBJ1-1; unclear D gene. There are 13 residues in the CDR3. CDR1 is LGHNA, CDR2 YSLEER, per germline. Trimming stripped 0 bases from V and 8 bases from J, with 10 bases between. The CDR3, as DNA: TGCGCCAGCAGCCAAGATGGGAAACGGGAAGCTTTCTTT. It translates to CASSQDGKREAFF.

As for this clonotype: Given the absence of the conserved phenylalanine or tryptophan at the CDR3 end, a read error is likely. The chain joins TRBV7-2 to TRBJ2-3; maybe TRBD2 (5 bases). The V end was cut by 2 bases, the J end by 0 bases, with 9 bases between. The CDR3 extends over 15 amino acids. The germline gives CDR1 SGHTA, CDR2 FQGNSA. DNA for the CDR3: TGTGCCAGCAGCTTAATCGGCGGGAGCACAGATACGCAGTATTCT. It specifies CASSLIGGSTDTQYS.

The sample holds a few counts of this clonotype. The chain is built from TRBV4-2 and TRBJ2-1; D remains unclear. Per germline, CDR1 LGHNA and CDR2 YNFKEQ. V lost 0 bases, J lost 3 bases, and 9 bases lay in between. The CDR3 consists of 15 residues. For the CDR3, the DNA is TGTGCCAGCAGCCAAGATATCACAGTCTACAATGAGCAGTTCTTC. Amino acids: CASSQDITVYNEQFF.

This clonotype was detected many times. The rearrangement links TRBV4-3 to TRBJ1-2; no clear D. The germline V and J ends were trimmed by 1 base and 5 bases, with 14 bases remaining between them. CDR3 length: 15 residues. CDR1 LGHNA and CDR2 YSLEER come from the germline V gene. The CDR3 sequence is CASSQGASSLYGYTF. Here the CDR3 DNA reads TGCGCCAGCAGCCAAGGGGCGAGCTCCCTTTATGGCTACACCTTC.

The table lists this clonotype with a few counts. The J gene is TRBJ1-1, the V gene TRBV7-2; D unresolved. Trimming cost V 1 base and J 10 bases, with 13 bases left between them. The CDR3 covers 13 residues. Germline V gene sequence: CDR1 SGHTA, CDR2 FQGNSA. The CDR3 coding sequence is TGTGCCAGCAGCTTAGTGCGGAGCCGGGGAGCTTTCTTT. It encodes CASSLVRSRGAFF.

This clonotype was recorded a few times. The rearrangement uses TRBV29-1 and TRBJ2-7; 7 bases match TRBD2. The CDR3 sequence is 13 residues long. Germline V CDR1 and CDR2: SQVTM, ANQGSEA. The J segment lost 2 bases and the V segment lost 5 bases, leaving 6 bases of the junction unmatched. DNA of the CDR3: TGCAGCGTTTCGCCTAGCGGACCCTACGAGCAGTACTTC. It encodes CSVSPSGPYEQYF.

This clonotype occurred a few times. The rearrangement joins TRBV6-5 to TRBJ2-7, with D tentatively TRBD1 (6 bases). Germline assignment: CDR1 MNHEY and CDR2 SVGAGI. Between the trimmed V and J ends, which lost 0 bases and 0 bases, there was a span of 9 bases. There are 15 residues in the CDR3. The CDR3 sequence: CASSYSPDSSYEQYF. CDR3 bases: TGTGCCAGCAGTTACTCTCCGGACAGCTCCTACGAGCAGTACTTC.

This chain links TRBV6-2 or TRBV6-3 with TRBJ1-1, with TRBD1 identical over 8 bases. Germline V CDR1 and CDR2: MNHEY, SVGEGT. The CDR3 totals 14 residues. Losses at the gene ends were 1 base for V and 4 bases for J; bases not matched to a gene: 2. CDR3 residues: CASSYFDRGTEAFF. The DNA for the CDR3 is TGTGCCAGCAGTTACTTTGACAGGGGCACTGAAGCTTTCTTT.

This clonotype was seen a few times. This chain connects TRBV6-6 to TRBJ1-2; 7 positions agree with TRBD1. Germline CDR1 and CDR2: MNHNY and SVGAGI (reference sequence). The length of the CDR3 is 12 residues. V dropped 6 bases and J dropped 7; count of bases not matched to a gene: 5. The CDR3, as DNA: TGTGCCAGCAGCTCGGGACAGACTGGCTACACCTTC. This sequence encodes CASSSGQTGYTF.

The chain is built from TRBV30 and TRBJ2-2, with D perhaps given as TRBD1 or TRBD2 (5 bases each). The CDR3 is made up of 13 amino acids. CDR1 is GTSNPN and CDR2 is SVGIG in the germline V gene (reference sequence). Trimming shortened V by 0 bases and J by 3 bases, and 5 bases separated the two germline ends. As DNA, the CDR3 is TGTGCCTGGAGTGTGGGGGACACCGGGGAGCTGTTTTTT. Its translation: CAWSVGDTGELFF.

A few counts support this clonotype. The V call is TRBV18, the J call TRBJ1-5, with 9 nucleotides matching TRBD1. Germline V gives CDR1 KGHSH, CDR2 LQKENI. The CDR3 sequence is 15 residues long. Germline trimming cut 6 bases from V and 5 bases from J; bases unmatched to any gene: 8. The chain's CDR3 is CASSGGQGLYQPQHF. Here the CDR3 DNA reads TGTGCCAGCTCCGGGGGACAGGGACTCTATCAGCCCCAGCATTTT. Drawing the rest from reference TRBV18 and TRBJ1-5, the complete variable domain is NAGVMQNPRHLVRRRGQEARLRCSPMKGHSHVYWYRQLPEEGLKFMVYLQKENIIDESGMPKERFSAEFPKEGPSILRIQQVVRGDSAAYFCASSGGQGLYQPQHFGDGTRLSIL.

This chain links TRBV4-1 with TRBJ1-2, with D possibly being TRBD1 (5 bases). Trimming took 1 base from V and 4 from J, leaving 13 bases between them. The CDR3 spans 15 residues. The germline gives CDR1 MGHRA, CDR2 YSYEKL. In DNA form, the CDR3 reads TGCGCCAGCAGCCAAGGGCAGGGCGGGATCTATGGCTACACCTTC. It is translated as CASSQGQGGIYGYTF.

Concerning this clonotype: Possible read error: a much larger clone is one base away. The chain uses TRBV28 and TRBJ2-7, with D uncertain. The CDR3 spans 13 residues. CDR1 MDHEN and CDR2 SYDVKM come from the germline V gene. CDR3 nucleotide sequence: TGTGTCAGCACGAATCCGAGCACGTACGAGCAGTACTTC. Translation: CVSTNPSTYEQYF.

This clonotype was seen ten or more times. The rearrangement links TRBV10-3 to TRBJ2-5; unclear D gene. The CDR3 is made up of 15 amino acids. CDR1 and CDR2 from the germline V gene are ENHRY and SYGVKD. The ends were cut back, 0 bases at V and 5 bases at J, with 13 bases in the middle. The DNA for the CDR3 is TGTGCCATCAGTGAGTCGGGCAAGATGGGGGAGACCCAGTACTTC. Protein product: CAISESGKMGETQYF.

The chain employs TRBV29-1 and TRBJ2-5, with D hard to call. In germline, CDR1 is SQVTM, CDR2 ANQGSEA. The ends were cut back, 2 bases at V and 4 bases at J, with 8 bases in the middle. The CDR3 is 12 amino acids. CDR3 region: CSVERQVETQYF. CDR3 DNA: TGCAGCGTTGAAAGACAAGTAGAGACCCAGTACTTC.

The chain links TRBV6-5 to TRBJ1-5; D gene uncertain. Germline V gene lookup returns CDR1 MNHEY and CDR2 SVGAGI. Deletions cut 3 bases from V and 5 bases from J, with 11 bases between. The CDR3 has 14 amino acids. The CDR3 protein is CASSYVRTDQPQHF. CDR3 nucleotide sequence: TGTGCCAGCAGTTATGTTAGAACTGATCAGCCCCAGCATTTT.

This clonotype was counted at least ten times. The V call is TRBV6-5, the J call TRBJ1-1, with D uncertain. V shed 2 bases and J shed 5 bases, with 12 bases lying between them. The CDR3 totals 14 residues. CDR1 MNHEY and CDR2 SVGAGI come from the germline V gene. CDR3 nucleotide sequence: TGTGCCAGCAGTTACGGAACGGGGTTGACTGAAGCTTTCTTT. Amino acid sequence: CASSYGTGLTEAFF.

This clonotype came up many times. This chain connects TRBV29-1 to TRBJ2-3, with 9 bases identical to TRBD2. The CDR3 consists of 13 residues. Germline V gene lookup returns CDR1 SQVTM and CDR2 ANQGSEA. The junction had 4 bases not matched to a gene; V was cut back by 3 bases and J by 6 bases. The CDR3 spells CSVEGTSSDTQYF. The CDR3, as DNA: TGCAGCGTTGAGGGGACTAGCTCGGATACGCAGTATTTT.

V usage is TRBV27 and J usage is TRBJ2-6; D is unclear. Trimming removed 6 bases at V and 0 bases at J, with 9 bases between. The length of the CDR3 is 15 residues. CDR1 and CDR2 from the germline V gene are MNHEY and SMNVEV (reference sequence). The CDR3 is CASRDAGSGANVLTF. CDR3 DNA sequence: TGTGCCAGCAGAGACGCAGGCTCTGGGGCCAACGTCCTGACTTTC. Full variable domain (rest looked up from reference TRBV27 and TRBJ2-6): EAQVTQNPRYLITVTGKKLTVTCSQNMNHEYMSWYRQDPGLGLRQIYYSMNVEVTDKGDVPEGYKVSRKEKRNFPLILESPSPNQTSLYFCASRDAGSGANVLTFGAGSRLTVL.

This chain uses TRBV6-2 or TRBV6-3 with TRBJ2-5, with D perhaps matching TRBD1 or TRBD2 (7 bases each). CDR3 size: 15 residues. The ends were cut back, 7 bases at V and 0 bases at J, with 15 bases in the middle. The germline V gene has CDR1 MNHEY and CDR2 SVGEGT. CDR3 bases: TGTGCCAGCACCCCCGGGGGGACAGACCAAGAGACCCAGTACTTC. Amino acid sequence: CASTPGGTDQETQYF.

The gene calls are TRBV3-1 and TRBJ1-3; unclear D gene. The CDR3 is made up of 15 amino acids. V was shortened by 0 bases and J by 4 bases, with 10 bases between the two germline ends. CDR1 is LGHDT and CDR2 is YNNKEL in the germline V gene (reference sequence). CDR3 residues: CASSQDLSRGNTIYF. The CDR3 region has the DNA TGTGCCAGCAGCCAAGATCTCTCCCGCGGAAACACCATATATTTT.

This clonotype was found many times. The genes are TRBV6-2 or TRBV6-3 and TRBJ2-3, with D possibly being TRBD1 (5 bases). The V end lost 6 bases, the J end lost 8 bases, and 15 bases lay between the germline ends. CDR1 MNHEY and CDR2 SVGEGT come from the germline V gene. This CDR3 spans 13 amino acids. This CDR3 reads CASSPTARATQYF. CDR3 DNA sequence: TGTGCCAGCAGCCCGACAGCTAGGGCTACGCAGTATTTT.

This clonotype was picked up a small number of times. The rearrangement joins TRBV4-3 to TRBJ2-7; no reliable D call. This CDR3 contains 15 residues. Germline CDR1 reads LGHNA; CDR2 reads YSLEER. Trimming shortened V by 1 base and J by 0 bases, and 10 bases separated the two germline ends. This chain's CDR3 is CASSQATRSSYEQYF. CDR3 bases: TGCGCCAGCAGCCAAGCCACCCGGAGCTCCTACGAGCAGTACTTC.

The V gene is TRBV5-4, the J gene TRBJ2-3, with D perhaps matching TRBD2 (6 bases). CDR3 length equals 14 residues. Per germline, CDR1 SGHNT and CDR2 YYREEE (reference sequence). With 3 bases removed from V and 0 bases from J, the gap between germline ends came to 8 bases. CDR3 nucleotide sequence: TGTGCCAGCAGCTCGACTAGGAGCACAGATACGCAGTATTTT. This gives the protein CASSSTRSTDTQYF. The whole variable domain, filled in from reference TRBV5-4 and TRBJ2-3, reads ETGVTQSPTHLIKTRGQQVTLRCSSQSGHNTVSWYQQALGQGPQFIFQYYREEENGRGNFPPRFSGLQFPNYSSELNVNALELDDSALYLCASSSTRSTDTQYFGPGTRLTVL.

Many counts were recorded for this clonotype. The rearrangement joins TRBV29-1 to TRBJ2-3, with 7 bases identical to TRBD2. The CDR3 loop spans 13 amino acids. V lost 5 bases, J lost 3 bases, and 5 bases stayed unmatched. Germline CDR1 is SQVTM and CDR2 is ANQGSEA. CDR3: CSVRLANTDTQYF. For the CDR3, the DNA is TGCAGCGTTCGACTAGCAAATACAGATACGCAGTATTTT.